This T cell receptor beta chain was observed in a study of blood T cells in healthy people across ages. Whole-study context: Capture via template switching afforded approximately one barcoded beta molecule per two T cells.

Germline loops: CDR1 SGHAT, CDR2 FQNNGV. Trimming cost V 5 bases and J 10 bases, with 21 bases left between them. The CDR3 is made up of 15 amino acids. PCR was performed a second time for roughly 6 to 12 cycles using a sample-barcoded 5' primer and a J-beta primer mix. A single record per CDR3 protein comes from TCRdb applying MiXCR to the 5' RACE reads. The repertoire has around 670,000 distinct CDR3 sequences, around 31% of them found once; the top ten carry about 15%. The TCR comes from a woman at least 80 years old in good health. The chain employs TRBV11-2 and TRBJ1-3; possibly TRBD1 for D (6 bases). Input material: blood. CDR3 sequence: CASSPRGGYARTIYF. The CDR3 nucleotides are TGTGCCAGCAGCCCCCGAGGGGGGTACGCGCGAACCATATATTTT.